This T cell receptor (beta chain) comes out of a study of shared clonotypes between healthy human individuals. Deletions cut 3 bases from V and 8 bases from J, with 19 bases between. Germline lookup yields CDR1 KGHSH and CDR2 LQKENI. The CDR3 contains 15 residues. Original methodology: Filtering of immunoSEQ junctional sequences could not match full-length read filtering. TCRdb's table, derived via immunoSEQ multiplex PCR, lists solely in-frame clones and lacks some. Clone size and the V and J calls come from that table; the DNA yielded D and trimming. The sample lists 2 million or so clones; roughly 94% were seen once.

Sequenced input: naive CD4+ T cells sorted from blood. Subset specified: CD45RA+ positively selected. The origin of this receptor is a man aged 18 to 30 in good health. The rearrangement links TRBV18 to TRBJ1-2, with TRBD1 as a possible D gene (5 bases). The CDR3 DNA is TGTGCCAGCTCACCCTTGCCCGTGGACATTCGGGGCTACACCTTC. As protein: CASSPLPVDIRGYTF.